Following are 32 T cell receptor beta chains from one sample sequenced in a study of shared clonotypes between healthy human individuals. TCRdb's copy holds only in-frame clones and misses some; the assay was immunoSEQ multiplex PCR. The profile covers about 2,100,000 clones, with roughly 91% appearing a single time and 1.5% to 2% taken by the ten largest. CD8 cells regarded as naive lacked CD45RO, were positively chosen for CCR7, and omitted terminally differentiated effector memory CD45RA+ cells. Sequencing was carried out using naive CD8+ T cells from PBMCs. The receptors were sampled from a man aged 18 to 30 in good health. Some clones in this sample may be carry-over from other donors' samples.

The chain employs TRBV6-5 and TRBJ1-2, with D perhaps matching TRBD1 (5 bases). V was clipped by 6 bases and J by 4 bases, with 15 bases between them. The length of the CDR3 is 14 residues. Germline CDR1 reads MNHEY; CDR2 reads SVGAGI. CDR3: CASRGGFQGYGYTF. Written as DNA, the CDR3 is TGTGCCAGCAGGGGAGGGTTCCAGGGCTATGGCTACACCTTC.

Only one count was recorded for this clone. The gene calls are TRBV7-6 and TRBJ2-4; D is uncertain. Trimming stripped 1 base from V and 3 bases from J, with 10 bases between. CDR3 length equals 15 residues. CDR1 and CDR2 from the germline V gene are SGHVS and FNYEAQ. CDR3 protein: CASSLGQSGKNIQYF. For the CDR3, the DNA is TGTGCCAGCAGCTTAGGTCAAAGTGGCAAAAACATTCAGTACTTC.

This clone was detected only once. The chain employs TRBV14 and TRBJ2-4; a weak D match, TRBD1 (6 bases). Germline V gene data show CDR1 as SGHDN and CDR2 as FVKESK. This CDR3 is built from 19 residues. The ends were cut back, 5 bases at V and 1 base at J, with 24 bases in the middle. The CDR3 loop is CASSNTRDMYMSAKNIQYF. The CDR3 DNA follows: TGTGCCAGCAGCAACACCCGGGACATGTACATGTCGGCCAAAAACATTCAGTACTTC.

This clone showed up just once. The chain links TRBV15 to TRBJ2-3; D unresolved. The CDR3 loop spans 14 amino acids. The V gene lost 1 base and the J gene lost 6 bases, with 11 bases spanning the gap. Germline lookup yields CDR1 LNHNV and CDR2 YYDKDF (reference sequence). The CDR3 nucleotides read TGTGCCACCAGCAGAGTTATGATCGGGGATACGCAGTATTTT. This gives the protein CATSRVMIGDTQYF.

The J gene is TRBJ2-7, the V gene TRBV4-3, with D unclear. V lost 1 base and J 2 bases, leaving 15 bases between the germline ends. The CDR3 covers 16 residues. In germline, CDR1 is LGHNA, CDR2 YSLEER. CDR3 sequence: CASSQVDRSPTYEQYF. Written as DNA, the CDR3 is TGCGCCAGCAGCCAAGTCGACCGCTCCCCGACCTACGAGCAGTACTTC.

This clone has a single count. The DNA for the CDR3 is TGTGCCAGCAGCATACAAGAGACCCAGTACTTC. The encoded protein is CASSIQETQYF. The chain has TRBV7-6 and TRBJ2-5; the D is unclear. The V and J ends lost 5 bases and 2 bases respectively, with 3 bases between them. The CDR3 is 11 amino acids. Germline CDR1 and CDR2: SGHVS and FNYEAQ.

This chain links TRBV7-3 with TRBJ2-1, with a possible D match to TRBD2 (5 bases). Trimming removed 5 bases at V and 0 bases at J, with 20 bases between. Germline V CDR1 and CDR2: SGHTA, FQGTGA. The CDR3 has 18 residues. The CDR3 DNA is TGTGCCAGCAGCGAGGGTCCACACGGACTGAGCTCCTACAATGAGCAGTTCTTC. It is translated as CASSEGPHGLSSYNEQFF. Using reference TRBV7-3 and TRBJ2-1 for the parts outside the CDR3, the full variable domain is GAGVSQTPSNKVTEKGKYVELRCDPISGHTALYWYRQSLGQGPEFLIYFQGTGAADDSGLPNDRFFAVRPEGSVSTLKIQRTERGDSAVYLCASSEGPHGLSSYNEQFFGPGTRLTVL.

In this sample, this clone turned up once. This chain uses TRBV6-4 with TRBJ1-4; the match to TRBD1 covers 7 bases. CDR1 is MRHNA, CDR2 SNTAGT, per germline. The CDR3 extends over 15 amino acids. V gave up 8 bases and J gave up 8 bases; unmatched junction bases: 14. In nucleotides, the CDR3 is TGTGCCAGCCCATCTACAAGACAGGGAGGGGAAAAACTGTTTTTT. Translating gives CASPSTRQGGEKLFF.

CDR3 sequence (DNA): TGTGCCAGCAGCAGCCCTTGGGTTCGTCAAAAACTGTTTTTT. Protein sequence: CASSSPWVRQKLFF. The V gene is TRBV11-2, the J gene TRBJ1-4; no definite D call. V gave up 5 bases and J gave up 9 bases, with 16 bases separating them. CDR1 SGHAT and CDR2 FQNNGV come from the germline V gene. There are 14 residues in the CDR3.

This chain links TRBV15 with TRBJ2-7, with 7 bases matching TRBD2. V shed 7 bases and J 0 bases; nucleotides not matched to a gene: 9. CDR3 length equals 15 residues. Germline CDR1 is LNHNV and CDR2 is YYDKDF (reference sequence). CDR3 region: CATKLDGGYSYEQYF. The DNA of the CDR3 is TGTGCCACCAAGCTTGACGGGGGGTACTCCTACGAGCAGTACTTC.

This clone has more than one count but fewer than ten. The gene calls are TRBV5-6 and TRBJ1-5, with TRBD1 matching over 7 bases. The CDR3 is made up of 14 amino acids. Germline values: CDR1 SGHDT, CDR2 YYEEEE. With 3 bases clipped from V and 7 bases from J, the junction kept 7 bases outside the gene matches. This chain's CDR3 is CASSSQGVGQPQHF. The CDR3 region has the DNA TGTGCCAGCAGCTCTCAGGGGGTTGGACAGCCCCAGCATTTT.

V is TRBV29-1 and J is TRBJ1-1, with D tentatively TRBD1 (5 bases). Trimming took 3 bases from V and 1 from J, leaving 18 bases between them. CDR3 length equals 16 residues. CDR1 SQVTM and CDR2 ANQGSEA come from the germline V gene. CDR3 in amino acids: CSVDPEGLLENTEAFF. The CDR3 nucleotides read TGCAGCGTTGACCCGGAGGGACTTCTAGAGAACACTGAAGCTTTCTTT.

The genes are TRBV9 and TRBJ2-7; D gene ambiguous. The CDR3 length is 13 residues. V was pared by 4 bases and J by 0 bases, with 8 bases between. CDR1 is SGDLS, CDR2 YYNGEE, per germline. In DNA, the CDR3 is TGTGCCAGCAGCCCGTGGGACTCCTACGAGCAGTACTTC. Translating it yields CASSPWDSYEQYF. The full variable domain, rest sourced from reference TRBV9 and TRBJ2-7, is DSGVTQTPKHLITATGQRVTLRCSPRSGDLSVYWYQQSLDQGLQFLIQYYNGEERAKGNILERFSAQQFPDLHSELNLSSLELGDSALYFCASSPWDSYEQYFGPGTRLTVT.

The genes are TRBV7-9 and TRBJ2-7; maybe TRBD2 (5 bases). With 8 bases removed from V and 6 bases from J, the gap between germline ends came to 14 bases. Per germline, CDR1 SEHNR and CDR2 FQNEAQ (reference sequence). The CDR3 extends over 12 amino acids. The CDR3 is CASSPTGSEQYF. The CDR3 nucleotides read TGTGCCAGCTCCCCCACGGGGAGCGAGCAGTACTTC.

In this sample, this clone turned up a few times. The V and J genes are TRBV5-1 and TRBJ1-2, with 9 bases identical to TRBD1. The CDR3 loop spans 13 amino acids. Germline V gene sequence: CDR1 SGHRS, CDR2 YFSETQ. J was trimmed by 6 bases and V by 2 bases; bases with no gene match: 2. This CDR3 reads CASSLTGGDGYTF. As DNA, the CDR3 is TGCGCCAGCAGCTTAACAGGGGGCGATGGCTACACCTTC.

This chain uses TRBV29-1 with TRBJ2-7; 10 bases are a match to TRBD2. Germline assignment: CDR1 SQVTM and CDR2 ANQGSEA. This CDR3 has 13 residues. V lost 7 bases and J lost 6; bases outside the gene matches: 9. In DNA form, the CDR3 reads TGCAGCGCTAAAACTAGCGGGAATCGCGAGCAGTACTTC. Protein sequence: CSAKTSGNREQYF.

Regarding this clone: An end of the junction differs from the germline gene, which may be a read error. The chain is built from TRBV29-1 and TRBJ2-7; 10 bases are a match to TRBD1. The CDR3 length is 12 residues. The germline V gene has CDR1 SQVTM and CDR2 ANQGSEA. Here the CDR3 reads CCVSGQGSEQYF. The CDR3 region has the DNA TGCTGCGTCTCGGGACAGGGGTCCGAGCAGTACTTC.

This sequence joins TRBV4-2 and TRBJ2-7; D tentatively reads TRBD1 or TRBD2 (5 bases each). Per germline, CDR1 LGHNA and CDR2 YNFKEQ. V lost 1 base, J lost 4 bases, and 17 bases lay in between. This CDR3 is 16 amino acids long. CDR3 sequence reads: CASSQGRGANSYEQYF. CDR3 DNA sequence: TGTGCCAGCAGCCAAGGCCGAGGGGCGAATTCATACGAGCAGTACTTC.

The chain joins TRBV7-9 to TRBJ2-2; 8 bases fit TRBD1. CDR3 length: 16 residues. V shed 7 bases and J 1 base; nucleotides not matched to a gene: 8. Germline V gene sequence: CDR1 SEHNR, CDR2 FQNEAQ (reference sequence). The CDR3 region is CASNLKDRGNTGELFF. In nucleotides, the CDR3 is TGTGCCAGCAACCTTAAAGACAGGGGGAACACCGGGGAGCTGTTTTTT.

As for this clone: The sample has other DNA sequences that encode this CDR3 too. J is TRBJ2-7 and V is TRBV9, with 7 bases that match TRBD2. This CDR3 spans 15 amino acids. Per germline, CDR1 SGDLS and CDR2 YYNGEE. Trimming cost V 0 bases and J 4 bases; bases outside gene matches: 7. In DNA form, the CDR3 reads TGTGCCAGCAGCGTAGGACCGGCGGGAGCTTACGAGCAGTACTTC. Amino acids: CASSVGPAGAYEQYF.

The V and J genes are TRBV29-1 and TRBJ1-3; no clear D. Germline assignment: CDR1 SQVTM and CDR2 ANQGSEA. The CDR3 covers 13 residues. V lost 3 bases and J lost 0, with 6 bases in between. CDR3 in DNA: TGCAGCGTTGATGGGGACTCTGGAAACACCATATATTTT. Translation gives CSVDGDSGNTIYF.

This chain links TRBV10-3 with TRBJ2-2, with TRBD2 identical over 7 bases. Germline-derived CDR1 and CDR2 are ENHRY and SYGVKD. The junction had 6 bases not matched to a gene; V was cut back by 8 bases and J by 3 bases. The length of the CDR3 is 14 residues. CDR3 sequence reads: CAIGERGYTGELFF. The CDR3 bases are TGTGCCATCGGGGAGCGGGGATACACCGGGGAGCTGTTTTTT.

This chain connects TRBV6-5 to TRBJ1-3; 7 nucleotides align to TRBD1. V gave up 4 bases and J gave up 2 bases; unmatched junction bases: 2. The CDR3 contains 14 residues. Germline CDR1 reads MNHEY; CDR2 reads SVGAGI. CDR3 amino acids: CASSSGQAGNTIYF. The DNA for the CDR3 is TGTGCCAGCAGTTCAGGACAGGCTGGAAACACCATATATTTT.

The chain combines TRBV7-3 with TRBJ2-6; D remains unclear. In germline, CDR1 is SGHTA, CDR2 FQGTGA. The CDR3 contains 15 residues. Trimming removed 2 bases at V and 0 bases at J, with 5 bases between. DNA for the CDR3: TGTGCCAGCAGCTTATTGTACTCTGGGGCCAACGTCCTGACTTTC. Its protein product is CASSLLYSGANVLTF.

CDR3 amino acids: CASSWGRYKGEQYF. The CDR3 nucleotides read TGTGCCAGCAGCTGGGGGCGGTACAAGGGCGAGCAGTACTTC. The rearrangement links TRBV28 to TRBJ2-7; the D gene is possibly TRBD1 (6 bases). This CDR3 contains 14 residues. Trimming took off 6 bases at V and 6 bases at J, with 18 bases between the two ends. Germline V CDR1 and CDR2: MDHEN, SYDVKM.

V gene TRBV7-9 combines with J gene TRBJ1-2; D gene uncertain. The germline V gene encodes CDR1 SEHNR and CDR2 FQNEAQ (reference sequence). V lost 5 bases, J lost 3 bases, and 13 bases lay in between. This CDR3 has 14 amino acids. CDR3 sequence (DNA): TGTGCCAGCAGCCCCAACCGCTACGACTATGGCTACACCTTC. The encoded protein is CASSPNRYDYGYTF.

Comment on this clone: Distinct nucleotide sequences in the sample also encode this CDR3. This chain uses TRBV27 with TRBJ2-3; D ambiguous. The CDR3 consists of 14 residues. V was trimmed by 3 bases and J by 4 bases, leaving 11 bases between them. Germline lookup yields CDR1 MNHEY and CDR2 SMNVEV (reference sequence). Here the CDR3 reads CASSLSLRADTQYF. For the CDR3, the DNA is TGTGCCAGCAGTTTGAGCCTTAGGGCAGATACGCAGTATTTT.

Details on this clone: Other nucleotide sequences in the sample specify the same CDR3. CDR3 DNA sequence: TGTGCCAGCAGTTCCAGCGGCACTGAAGCTTTCTTT. Translated, it gives CASSSSGTEAFF. The V and J genes are TRBV27 and TRBJ1-1; D is unresolved. Between the trimmed V and J ends, which lost 4 bases and 4 bases, there was a span of 7 bases. Looked up from germline, CDR1 is MNHEY and CDR2 is SMNVEV (reference sequence). The CDR3 consists of 12 residues.

The V gene is TRBV4-1, the J gene TRBJ2-1; D perhaps matches TRBD2 (6 bases). Germline V gene lookup returns CDR1 MGHRA and CDR2 YSYEKL. CDR3 length equals 18 residues. V shed 0 bases and J shed 3 bases, with 18 bases lying between them. CDR3 in DNA: TGCGCCAGCAGCCAAGATATGGCCGGGAGCGAGGTCTACAATGAGCAGTTCTTC. Its translation is CASSQDMAGSEVYNEQFF.

The chain uses TRBV7-2 and TRBJ2-1; TRBD2 matches at 9 bases. From germline, CDR1 is SGHTA and CDR2 FQGNSA. The V gene end was trimmed by 2 bases and the J gene end by 7 bases; junction bases not matched to a gene: 9. The length of the CDR3 is 16 residues. CDR3 amino acids: CASSLIAGGPGNEQFF. The CDR3 DNA is TGTGCCAGCAGCTTAATCGCGGGAGGGCCGGGGAATGAGCAGTTCTTC.

This chain uses TRBV25-1 with TRBJ2-1; a possible D gene is TRBD2 (5 bases). The germline V and J ends were trimmed by 4 bases and 14 bases, with 18 bases remaining between them. CDR1 MGHDK and CDR2 SYGVNS come from the germline V gene. This CDR3 comprises 13 residues. The CDR3 loop reads CASSGWTPTTEFF. CDR3 nucleotides: TGTGCCAGCAGTGGTTGGACTCCCACCACAGAGTTCTTC.

Note on this clone: This CDR3 is also generated by other DNA sequences in the sample. The chain recombines TRBV7-8 with TRBJ1-5; D is undetermined. Per germline, CDR1 SGHVS and CDR2 FQNEAQ. There are 14 residues in the CDR3. Trimming pared 5 bases from V and 2 bases from J, leaving 10 bases between. CDR3 residues: CASSPTGGNQPQHF. CDR3 in DNA: TGTGCCAGCAGCCCCACGGGAGGCAATCAGCCCCAGCATTTT.